Sequencing of this T cell receptor beta chain was carried out in a study of cytomegalovirus exposure and HLA in healthy donors. Points on this clone: Its antigen is still unknown.

It was with 60 Vbeta and 13 Jbeta primers that the PCR ran. Measured with immunoSEQ multiplex PCR; TCRdb has only the in-frame clones, and not every one. Of roughly 150,000 clones in the sample, 65% to 80% were seen once. Study-level points and caveats: Clonal expansion was found to be greater in HLA-associated TCR beta chains than in equally common others in a later analysis. Links to common viral pathogens appeared, in a later analysis, for several of the most significant clusters.

The CDR3 is made up of 17 amino acids. The V segment lost 3 bases and the J segment 2 bases; nucleotides outside the gene matches: 10. In germline, CDR1 is MGHRA, CDR2 YSYEKL. This chain links TRBV4-1 with TRBJ2-1, with 7 bases fitting TRBD2. The sequence was obtained from a young man in good health and CMV-seropositive. The sequenced sample consisted of PBMCs. This chain's CDR3 is CASSHRPTSLAYNEQFF. As DNA, the CDR3 is TGCGCCAGCAGCCACCGACCGACTAGCCTGGCCTACAATGAGCAGTTCTTC.